The clone carrying this TCR beta chain has at least ten counts. Its cognate antigen is unknown. V was trimmed by 2 bases and J by 1 base, leaving 21 bases between them. CDR3 length equals 19 residues. Nobody among the patients had been given any treatment before thyroid surgery. These data originate in a study of metastatic and nonmetastatic thyroid tumors. Study overall: It was across blood and tumor or nodule tissue from malignant and benign thyroid patients that repertoires were compared.

In the original workflow: Clinicopathological groups of papillary thyroid cancer showed CDR3 differences that were used to build a distant-metastasis classifier. TCRdb reassembled clones from the PCR reads with MiXCR. TCRdb assigned the V and J calls; the authors' analysis was not used. The data show over 25,000 clones, with roughly 15% seen just once and around 4.4% held by the top ten. General study results and limits: Significantly higher TCR beta diversity was reportedly seen in malignant thyroid tumors than benign nodules, in blood and tumor.

The receptor's source is a female donor with papillary thyroid cancer or a benign thyroid nodule (not recorded which). Some clones in this sample may be carry-over from other donors' samples. The chain links TRBV12-3 or TRBV12-4 to TRBJ2-4; D perhaps matches TRBD1 (5 bases). The sequenced material came from blood. The CDR3 protein is CASSLRLGDSRWAKNIQYF. As DNA, the CDR3 is TGTGCCAGCAGTTTACGTCTAGGGGATAGTAGGTGGGCCAAAAACATTCAGTACTTC.